The subject of this entry is one TCR beta chain. In the PCR, 60 Vbeta and 13 Jbeta primers were used. Repertoires were generated with immunoSEQ multiplex PCR, while TCRdb's copy carries only in-frame clones and drops some. Altogether 85,000 to 95,000 clones are present, 60% to 70% being singletons, with the ten largest covering around 6.6%. The sample belongs to a study of cytomegalovirus exposure and HLA in healthy donors. Germline CDR1 reads SEHNR; CDR2 reads FQNEAQ (reference sequence). V dropped 5 bases and J dropped 3; count of bases not matched to a gene: 9. This CDR3 region has 15 residues. The clonotype was recovered from a woman in her 30s in good health and CMV-seronegative. Sequenced input: PBMCs. This chain links TRBV7-9 with TRBJ1-1; TRBD1 aligns across 7 bases. CDR3 sequence: CASSPTGLRDTEAFF. The CDR3 region has the DNA TGTGCCAGCAGCCCGACAGGGTTAAGGGACACTGAAGCTTTCTTT.